The clone carrying this TCR beta chain turned up a few times. Its target is unknown. Germline and genes here are mouse. The CDR3 is cut off 4 residues early in the read; its end comes from the germline J gene. The sample belongs to a study of CD8+ T cells in alopecia areata. Study background: It was approximately 6-10-week-old female C3H/HeJ mice that received skin from approximately 6-12-month-old C3H/HeJ graft donors with spontaneous alopecia. The study's findings and limits: It was less clear whether patients shared TCRs than it was in mice, possibly because of HLA. Lesional scalp, notably in alopecia totalis/universalis, had clonality above that of normal scalp.

Markers including CD4, CD8alpha, NKG2D and NKG2ACE guided sorting of pooled cutaneous lymph node cells. Germline CDR1 LGHNA, CDR2 YNLKQL (reference sequence). The length of the CDR3 is 14 residues. RNA extraction and reverse transcription yielded cDNA as sequencing template. Method: immunoSEQ multiplex PCR; TCRdb's copy keeps in-frame clones and lacks some. Sampling found about 270,000 clones, none seen once. The sequence came from a C3H/HeJ mouse with alopecia areata. Mice of this strain are of MHC haplotype H2-k. V is TRBV5 and J is TRBJ2-4; 7 bases line up with TRBD1. Sequences were obtained from CD4+ T cells sorted from a lymph node. CDR3: CASSQEWDSNTLYF. The covered CDR3 bases are TGTGCCAGCAGCCAAGAGTGGGACAGTAAC.